This T cell receptor (beta chain) was captured in a study of shared clonotypes between healthy human individuals. This CDR3 comprises 13 residues. CDR1 is SGHTA and CDR2 is FQGNSA in the germline V gene. The V gene lost 2 bases and the J gene lost 5 bases, with 7 bases spanning the gap. On this clone itself: Other DNA sequences in the sample encode the same CDR3.

This table comes from immunoSEQ multiplex PCR, and its TCRdb copy is limited to in-frame clones, with some not included. The data hold about 1 million clones, with approximately 68% observed a single time. Sequenced: memory CD4+ T cells sorted from blood. Subset in this sample: CD45RA-negative fraction. The receptor was isolated from a man aged 18 to 29 in good health. The rearrangement uses TRBV7-2 and TRBJ1-5; D is unresolved. The CDR3 protein is CASSLIWDQPQHF. CDR3 bases: TGTGCCAGCAGCTTAATCTGGGATCAGCCCCAGCATTTT.